This passage covers 21 T cell receptor beta chains from one sample sequenced in a study of T cell responses to AZD1222 COVID-19 vaccine. The assay was immunoSEQ multiplex PCR, and TCRdb's table has in-frame clones only and misses some. The sample yields under 150,000 clones, approximately 83% seen once. Sequenced material: peripheral blood, taken on day 0 of AZD1222 vaccination. The receptors stem from an adult in good health.

This clone showed up just once. The V call is TRBV4-1, the J call TRBJ1-1, with D perhaps matching TRBD1 (6 bases). This CDR3 has 12 residues. The V end lost 4 bases, the J end lost 11 bases, and 14 bases lay between the germline ends. The germline CDR1 and CDR2 sequences are MGHRA and YSYEKL. CDR3 in DNA: TGCGCCAGCAGCCCCGACAGGATTAAGGCTTTCTTT. Protein product: CASSPDRIKAFF.

CDR3 region: CASRYVSGGEYEQYF. In DNA, the CDR3 is TGCGCCAGCAGATATGTTAGCGGGGGAGAATACGAGCAGTACTTC. The V gene is TRBV5-1, the J gene TRBJ2-7; 9 bases line up with TRBD2. The germline V gene has CDR1 SGHRS and CDR2 YFSETQ. The ends lost 5 bases at V and 4 bases at J; junction bases unmatched: 10. The CDR3 totals 15 residues. Filled out from reference TRBV5-1 and TRBJ2-7, the complete variable domain reads KAGVTQTPRYLIKTRGQQVTLSCSPISGHRSVSWYQQTPGQGLQFLFEYFSETQRNKGNFPGRFSGRQFSNSRSEMNVSTLELGDSALYLCASRYVSGGEYEQYFGPGTRLTVT.

V usage is TRBV5-1 and J usage is TRBJ2-7; weak D call: TRBD2 (5 bases). CDR1 is SGHRS and CDR2 is YFSETQ in the germline V gene. The CDR3 runs to 13 residues. Between the trimmed V and J ends, which lost 6 bases and 3 bases, there was a span of 13 bases. CDR3 DNA: TGCGCCAGCACGGGATCCAGGAGCTACGAGCAGTACTTC. It codes for CASTGSRSYEQYF. The full variable domain, rest sourced from reference TRBV5-1 and TRBJ2-7, is KAGVTQTPRYLIKTRGQQVTLSCSPISGHRSVSWYQQTPGQGLQFLFEYFSETQRNKGNFPGRFSGRQFSNSRSEMNVSTLELGDSALYLCASTGSRSYEQYFGPGTRLTVT.

The V call is TRBV29-1, the J call TRBJ2-7, with 16 bases that match TRBD2. V lost 6 bases and J lost 9; bases outside the gene matches: 8. Germline V gene lookup returns CDR1 SQVTM and CDR2 ANQGSEA. This CDR3 contains 14 residues. The CDR3 protein is CSVNTGTSGRGQYF. The DNA of the CDR3 is TGCAGCGTCAACACCGGGACTAGCGGGAGGGGGCAGTACTTC.

This clone appeared a few times. The gene calls are TRBV6-5 and TRBJ2-7; 8 bases map to TRBD1. Trimming cost V 7 bases and J 6 bases; bases outside gene matches: 11. The CDR3 spans 14 residues. The germline gives CDR1 MNHEY, CDR2 SVGAGI. The CDR3 loop reads CASKTDRGPREQYF. CDR3 nucleotide sequence: TGTGCCAGCAAGACCGACAGGGGCCCCCGCGAGCAGTACTTC.

V usage is TRBV12-5 and J usage is TRBJ1-1; the D gene is possibly TRBD1 (5 bases). Germline CDR1 reads LGHNT; CDR2 reads FRNRAP. The CDR3 totals 15 residues. The V end lost 9 bases, the J end lost 8 bases, and 25 bases lay between the germline ends. In DNA, the CDR3 is TGTGCTAGCCATCCCGGCCGGGGGAGCCTAATAGAAGCTTTCTTT. Protein sequence: CASHPGRGSLIEAFF.

This clone was observed a single time. This chain uses TRBV11-2 with TRBJ1-2; D ambiguous. CDR1 and CDR2 from the germline V gene are SGHAT and FQNNGV. This CDR3 contains 13 residues. Trimming shortened V by 2 bases and J by 4 bases, and 8 bases separated the two germline ends. CDR3 loop: CASSLTASYGYTF. Written as DNA, the CDR3 is TGTGCCAGCAGCTTAACCGCTAGCTATGGCTACACCTTC.

The chain couples TRBV6-6 to TRBJ2-7; weak D call: TRBD1 (6 bases). Trimming stripped 2 bases from V and 6 bases from J, with 11 bases between. There are 13 residues in the CDR3. Per germline, CDR1 MNHNY and CDR2 SVGAGI (reference sequence). CDR3 bases: TGTGCCAGCAGTTACCCACAGGGCCTCGAGCAGTACTTC. Translated: CASSYPQGLEQYF.

CDR3 sequence (DNA): TGTGCCTGGAGTCAGGGGACCCATAGCAATCAGCCCCAGCATTTT. Its protein is CAWSQGTHSNQPQHF. The gene calls are TRBV30 and TRBJ1-5, with D perhaps matching TRBD1 (6 bases). The germline gives CDR1 GTSNPN, CDR2 SVGIG (reference sequence). V was trimmed by 2 bases and J by 0 bases, leaving 11 bases between them. This CDR3 contains 15 residues.

DNA of the CDR3: TGCGCCAGCAGGCCCAGCGGGTCCCCGTACAATGAGCAGTTCTTC. It translates to CASRPSGSPYNEQFF. This chain links TRBV10-2 with TRBJ2-1; D may be TRBD2 (6 bases). This CDR3 region has 15 residues. V was shortened by 6 bases and J by 4 bases, with 16 bases between the two germline ends. The germline CDR1 and CDR2 sequences are WSHSY and SAAADI.

This sequence joins TRBV7-8 and TRBJ2-7, with 11 positions matching TRBD2. This CDR3 has 17 amino acids. Trimming cost V 1 base and J 1 base; bases outside gene matches: 6. Germline loops: CDR1 SGHVS, CDR2 FQNEAQ. Here the CDR3 reads CASSLVAGGSVSYEQYF. The CDR3 DNA is TGTGCCAGCAGCTTAGTAGCGGGAGGGTCTGTTTCCTACGAGCAGTACTTC. The full variable domain, in which reference TRBV7-8 and TRBJ2-7 provide the parts outside the CDR3, is GAGVSQSPRYKVAKRGQDVALRCDPISGHVSLFWYQQALGQGPEFLTYFQNEAQLDKSGLPSDRFFAERPEGSVSTLKIQRTQQEDSAVYLCASSLVAGGSVSYEQYFGPGTRLTVT.

The V call is TRBV19, the J call TRBJ1-2; D may be TRBD1 (5 bases). This CDR3 comprises 15 residues. Germline-derived CDR1 and CDR2 are LNHDA and SQIVND (reference sequence). V was cut by 7 bases and J by 2 bases, with 17 bases left in between. CDR3 in DNA: TGTGCCAGTAACCCCCCGGGGGGTGGGAACTATGGCTACACCTTC. Amino acids: CASNPPGGGNYGYTF. The full variable domain, in which reference TRBV19 and TRBJ1-2 provide the parts outside the CDR3, is DGGITQSPKYLFRKEGQNVTLSCEQNLNHDAMYWYRQDPGQGLRLIYYSQIVNDFQKGDIAEGYSVSREKKESFPLTVTSAQKNPTAFYLCASNPPGGGNYGYTFGSGTRLTVV.

The chain carries TRBV6-5 and TRBJ2-3, with 9 bases fitting TRBD2. CDR3 size: 14 residues. CDR1 is MNHEY, CDR2 SVGAGI, per germline. Trimming cost V 7 bases and J 2 bases; bases outside gene matches: 4. CDR3 sequence: CASNSGGYTDTQYF. As DNA, the CDR3 is TGTGCCAGCAATAGCGGGGGCTACACAGATACGCAGTATTTT.

The rearrangement links TRBV27 to TRBJ1-1, with a possible D match to TRBD1 (6 bases). Trimming took 2 bases from V and 5 from J, leaving 9 bases between them. Germline CDR1 is MNHEY and CDR2 is SMNVEV (reference sequence). The CDR3 runs 13 residues. CDR3 residues: CASSLARGTEAFF. The CDR3 DNA sequence: TGTGCCAGCAGTTTAGCGAGGGGGACTGAAGCTTTCTTT.

This chain links TRBV7-2 with TRBJ1-3, with D unclear. CDR1 SGHTA and CDR2 FQGNSA come from the germline V gene. V was pared by 2 bases and J by 0 bases, with 8 bases between. This CDR3 spans 15 amino acids. CDR3 sequence: CASSLRTASGNTIYF. Written as DNA, the CDR3 is TGTGCCAGCAGCTTAAGGACGGCCTCTGGAAACACCATATATTTT.

The chain recombines TRBV5-1 with TRBJ1-4; tentatively, D is TRBD1 (5 bases). Trimming removed 5 bases at V and 5 bases at J, with 16 bases between. Germline V lookup: CDR1 SGHRS, CDR2 YFSETQ. CDR3 length: 15 amino acids. The CDR3 sequence: CASRTRGHVNEKLFF. Here the CDR3 DNA reads TGCGCCAGCAGGACGCGGGGCCACGTAAATGAAAAACTGTTTTTT.

This sequence joins TRBV6-5 and TRBJ1-6, with 7 positions matching TRBD1. The length of the CDR3 is 16 residues. After removal of 3 bases from V and 7 bases from J, the junction contained 9 bases not matched to a gene. Germline-derived CDR1 and CDR2 are MNHEY and SVGAGI. CDR3 sequence: CASSYTASTGNSPLHF. The CDR3, as DNA: TGTGCCAGCAGTTATACAGCCTCGACAGGGAATTCACCCCTCCACTTT.

CDR3 protein: CASSADRGDFKSNEKLFF. CDR3 bases: TGTGCCAGCAGTGCGGACAGGGGGGATTTTAAATCTAATGAAAAACTGTTTTTT. This chain uses TRBV6-4 with TRBJ1-4, with 10 nucleotides matching TRBD1. Per the germline V gene, CDR1 is MRHNA and CDR2 is SNTAGT. The V segment lost 4 bases and the J segment 3 bases; nucleotides outside the gene matches: 11. The CDR3 totals 18 residues.

The V call is TRBV25-1, the J call TRBJ2-1; 8 positions match TRBD2. After removal of 5 bases from V and 5 bases from J, the junction contained 5 bases not matched to a gene. This CDR3 has 14 amino acids. Germline CDR1 is MGHDK and CDR2 is SYGVNS. CDR3 coding DNA: TGTGCCAGCAGTATTAGCGGGAATAACAATGAGCAGTTCTTC. This sequence encodes CASSISGNNNEQFF.

The V gene is TRBV11-2, the J gene TRBJ1-6, with D hard to call. V was trimmed by 4 bases and J by 1 base, leaving 11 bases between them. Germline CDR1 and CDR2: SGHAT and FQNNGV. The CDR3 extends over 16 amino acids. DNA for the CDR3: TGTGCCAGCAGCTCCCGATTCCAGTCCTATAATTCACCCCTCCACTTT. Amino acid sequence: CASSSRFQSYNSPLHF.

V gene TRBV4-1 combines with J gene TRBJ2-4; TRBD1 agrees at 8 bases. The CDR3 has 14 residues. V gave up 6 bases and J gave up 4 bases; unmatched junction bases: 5. Germline values: CDR1 MGHRA, CDR2 YSYEKL. For the CDR3, the DNA is TGCGCCAGCAGGGGAAGGACAGGGAAAAACATTCAGTACTTC. It yields the protein CASRGRTGKNIQYF.